These 23 T cell receptor beta chains originate from one sample sequenced in a study of response to subunit inactivated influenza vaccine. TCRdb fed the RT-PCR reads into MiXCR, producing one record per CDR3 protein. The sample shows approximately 500,000 distinct CDR3 sequences, 14% of them seen only once. The specimen comprised PBMCs from blood, sampled roughly 12 days after vaccination. These receptors were taken from a man in his fifties or sixties who received an inactivated influenza vaccine.

The chain carries TRBV10-1 and TRBJ2-5, with 7 positions matching TRBD2. The CDR3 has 15 amino acids. Germline V gene lookup returns CDR1 WNHNN and CDR2 SYGVQD (reference sequence). Losses at the gene ends were 6 bases for V and 3 bases for J; bases not matched to a gene: 10. CDR3 sequence reads: CASSNAGVTKETQYF. CDR3 in DNA: TGCGCCAGCAGCAACGCGGGGGTCACGAAAGAGACCCAGTACTTC.

This chain uses TRBV6-1 with TRBJ1-2, with D perhaps matching TRBD1 (5 bases). This CDR3 contains 14 residues. Germline loops: CDR1 MNHNS, CDR2 SASEGT. Trimming pared 6 bases from V and 4 bases from J, leaving 15 bases between. The CDR3 DNA reads TGTGCCAGCAGACCCCAGGGATGGGGCTATGGCTACACCTTC. Its translation is CASRPQGWGYGYTF.

The chain combines TRBV7-2 with TRBJ2-1, with D perhaps TRBD2 (6 bases). Germline loops: CDR1 SGHTA, CDR2 FQGNSA. The CDR3 sequence is 16 residues long. Trimming removed 1 base from V and 4 bases from J, with 14 bases in between. The CDR3 is CASSLDGAGRYNEQFF. The DNA of the CDR3 is TGTGCCAGCAGCTTAGATGGGGCGGGGCGTTACAATGAGCAGTTCTTC. The full variable domain, its missing parts supplied by reference TRBV7-2 and TRBJ2-1, is GAGVSQSPSNKVTEKGKDVELRCDPISGHTALYWYRQSLGQGLEFLIYFQGNSAPDKSGLPSDRFSAERTGGSVSTLTIQRTQQEDSAVYLCASSLDGAGRYNEQFFGPGTRLTVL.

The chain links TRBV7-6 to TRBJ2-1, with TRBD2 matching over 9 bases. The germline gives CDR1 SGHVS, CDR2 FNYEAQ. This CDR3 comprises 16 residues. Trimming removed 4 bases from V and 8 bases from J; junction bases left unmatched: 12. The CDR3 region is CASSSPRAGGSHEQFF. The CDR3 region has the DNA TGTGCCAGCAGCTCCCCCCGAGCGGGGGGCAGTCATGAGCAGTTCTTC. Variable domain in full (rest from reference TRBV7-6 and TRBJ2-1): GAGVSQSPRYKVTKRGQDVALRCDPISGHVSLYWYRQALGQGPEFLTYFNYEAQQDKSGLPNDRFSAERPEGSISTLTIQRTEQRDSAMYRCASSSPRAGGSHEQFFGPGTRLTVL.

This clonotype was found a few times. This rearrangement joins TRBV28 to TRBJ2-7; no clear D gene. With 7 bases removed from V and 2 bases from J, the gap between germline ends came to 9 bases. Germline V gene lookup returns CDR1 MDHEN and CDR2 SYDVKM. CDR3 length equals 12 residues. CDR3 protein: CASMGWTYEQYF. The DNA of the CDR3 is TGTGCCAGCATGGGGTGGACCTACGAGCAGTACTTC.

This clonotype was observed a single time. The chain's CDR3 is CASSDTRYNEQFF. For the CDR3, the DNA is TGTGCCAGCAGCGACACACGGTACAATGAGCAGTTCTTC. The chain couples TRBV7-8 to TRBJ2-1, with D unclear. Trimming left V 5 bases short and J 4 bases short, with 9 bases between. The germline gives CDR1 SGHVS, CDR2 FQNEAQ. This CDR3 comprises 13 residues.

This clonotype occurred a few times. CDR3 residues: CASTSYWGMNTEAFF. CDR3 bases: TGTGCCAGCACTTCTTACTGGGGTATGAACACTGAAGCTTTCTTT. This sequence joins TRBV27 and TRBJ1-1; D is unclear. CDR1 is MNHEY and CDR2 is SMNVEV in the germline V gene (reference sequence). V dropped 7 bases and J dropped 0 bases, with 15 bases sitting between them. There are 15 residues in the CDR3.

The rearrangement links TRBV11-1 to TRBJ2-5, with 7 nucleotides matching TRBD2. Germline lookup yields CDR1 SGHAT and CDR2 FQDESV (reference sequence). This CDR3 contains 18 residues. V gave up 5 bases and J gave up 2 bases; unmatched junction bases: 17. The CDR3 is CASSPFSVGTNGQETQYF. The CDR3 region has the DNA TGTGCCAGCAGCCCATTTTCCGTTGGGACTAACGGACAAGAGACCCAGTACTTC.

This clonotype came up a few times. V and J are TRBV5-4 and TRBJ2-2, with D unclear. CDR1 SGHNT and CDR2 YYREEE come from the germline V gene (reference sequence). V shed 0 bases and J shed 0 bases, with 9 bases lying between them. The CDR3 has 16 residues. In DNA form, the CDR3 reads TGTGCCAGCAGCTTGGGTGGGAATACGAACACCGGGGAGCTGTTTTTT. This gives the protein CASSLGGNTNTGELFF. Full variable domain (missing parts from reference TRBV5-4 and TRBJ2-2): ETGVTQSPTHLIKTRGQQVTLRCSSQSGHNTVSWYQQALGQGPQFIFQYYREEENGRGNFPPRFSGLQFPNYSSELNVNALELDDSALYLCASSLGGNTNTGELFFGEGSRLTVL.

The chain links TRBV7-2 to TRBJ2-4; D gene ambiguous. V lost 2 bases and J 5 bases, leaving 7 bases between the germline ends. The CDR3 spans 13 residues. Looked up from germline, CDR1 is SGHTA and CDR2 is FQGNSA. The CDR3 DNA follows: TGTGCCAGCAGCTTACGGGTCGAAAACATTCAGTACTTC. Amino acid sequence: CASSLRVENIQYF.

This sequence joins TRBV4-3 and TRBJ2-7; 9 nucleotides agree with TRBD1. The CDR3 spans 15 residues. From germline, CDR1 is LGHNA and CDR2 YSLEER. V shed 5 bases, J shed 4 bases, and the junction held 9 bases outside the gene matches. DNA of the CDR3: TGCGCCAGCAGCAAAAAGGGACAGGGATTTTACGAGCAGTACTTC. The encoded protein is CASSKKGQGFYEQYF.

Only a few counts were recorded for this clonotype. J is TRBJ2-5 and V is TRBV21-1. TRBV21-1 is recorded as a pseudogene. This CDR3 has 15 residues. The CDR3 protein is CASSKAQETQETQYF. The CDR3 DNA reads TGTGCCAGCAGCAAAGCGCAAGAGACCCAAGAGACCCAGTACTTC.

In its sample, this clonotype was seen a few times. The chain combines TRBV3-1 with TRBJ2-4; possibly TRBD1 or TRBD2 for D (6 bases each). Trimming cost V 2 bases and J 1 base, with 9 bases left between them. CDR3 length: 15 residues. The germline V gene has CDR1 LGHDT and CDR2 YNNKEL (reference sequence). In DNA form, the CDR3 reads TGTGCCAGCAGCCAACAGGGGAGGGCCAAAAACATTCAGTACTTC. Its translation: CASSQQGRAKNIQYF.

The J gene is TRBJ2-5, the V gene TRBV15; tentative D call: TRBD2 (6 bases). CDR1 is LNHNV and CDR2 is YYDKDF in the germline V gene (reference sequence). Trimming took 4 bases from V and 5 from J, leaving 17 bases between them. This CDR3 has 15 amino acids. The CDR3 loop is CATSIVDTAGETQYF. CDR3 nucleotides: TGTGCCACCAGCATTGTGGACACTGCGGGGGAGACCCAGTACTTC.

This clonotype turned up a few times. The rearrangement uses TRBV7-2 and TRBJ2-1; TRBD2 aligns across 8 bases. The CDR3 sequence is 16 residues long. Germline-derived CDR1 and CDR2 are SGHTA and FQGNSA. V trimming: 1 base; J trimming: 3 bases; junction bases outside the gene matches: 5. CDR3 sequence reads: CASSLVGRGVYNEQFF. The CDR3 region has the DNA TGTGCCAGCAGCTTAGTGGGGCGGGGGGTCTACAATGAGCAGTTCTTC.

In its sample, this clonotype was seen a few times. The chain carries TRBV6-5 and TRBJ1-2; D call uncertain. The CDR3 is 15 amino acids. The germline V and J ends were trimmed by 0 bases and 5 bases, with 13 bases remaining between them. Germline lookup yields CDR1 MNHEY and CDR2 SVGAGI. The CDR3 bases are TGTGCCAGCAGTTACTCCGAGGGCGAGGGATATGGCTACACCTTC. It translates to CASSYSEGEGYGYTF.

The V call is TRBV6-5, the J call TRBJ2-7; TRBD1 is a possible D gene (5 bases). Germline values: CDR1 MNHEY, CDR2 SVGAGI. The V end lost 2 bases, the J end lost 0 bases, and 5 bases lay between the germline ends. The CDR3 contains 13 residues. The CDR3: CASSYDSSYEQYF. The CDR3 DNA sequence: TGTGCCAGCAGTTACGACAGCTCCTACGAGCAGTACTTC.

This clonotype was recorded a few times. The V gene is TRBV29-1, the J gene TRBJ1-3; D remains unclear. This CDR3 has 14 residues. V lost 5 bases, J lost 3 bases, and 14 bases lay in between. Germline CDR1 reads SQVTM; CDR2 reads ANQGSEA. The CDR3 sequence: CSVSFRSYGNTIYF. The CDR3 DNA follows: TGCAGCGTTTCGTTCAGATCATATGGAAACACCATATATTTT. The entire variable domain, with the rest obtained from reference TRBV29-1 and TRBJ1-3, is as follows: SAVISQKPSRDICQRGTSLTIQCQVDSQVTMMFWYRQQPGQSLTLIATANQGSEATYESGFVIDKFPISRPNLTFSTLTVSNMSPEDSSIYLCSVSFRSYGNTIYFGEGSWLTVV.

Only a few counts were recorded for this clonotype. This chain's CDR3 is CSASLQVHEQYF. The DNA for the CDR3 is TGCAGTGCTAGTCTTCAGGTCCACGAGCAGTACTTC. The chain joins TRBV20-1 to TRBJ2-7; D call uncertain. CDR3 length equals 12 residues. The V gene lost 3 bases and the J gene lost 5 bases, with 11 bases spanning the gap. CDR1 and CDR2 (germline): DFQATT, SNEGSKA (reference sequence).

A few counts support this clonotype. One junction end disagrees with the germline gene, perhaps due to a read error. The gene calls are TRBV12-3 or TRBV12-4 and TRBJ2-1, with D unclear. This CDR3 has 9 residues. CDR3 sequence (DNA): TGTGCCAGCAGTTTCCCACAAATCTTC. Its protein is CASSFPQIF.

This clonotype was counted a few times. The rearrangement uses TRBV5-1 and TRBJ2-5; 10 nucleotides agree with TRBD1. Germline assignment: CDR1 SGHRS and CDR2 YFSETQ. The CDR3 is made up of 15 amino acids. Germline trimming cut 4 bases from V and 2 bases from J; bases unmatched to any gene: 5. The CDR3: CASSIGTGVQETQYF. CDR3 DNA sequence: TGCGCCAGCAGCATCGGGACAGGGGTTCAAGAGACCCAGTACTTC.

In its sample, this clonotype was seen a few times. This rearrangement joins TRBV7-3 to TRBJ2-1; D is ambiguous. Looked up from germline, CDR1 is SGHTA and CDR2 is FQGTGA. This CDR3 is built from 13 residues. Trimming pared 7 bases from V and 5 bases from J, leaving 12 bases between. CDR3 sequence: CASKSPLDNEQFF. The CDR3 region has the DNA TGTGCCAGCAAATCCCCCCTTGACAATGAGCAGTTCTTC.

A few counts support this clonotype. This CDR3 reads CASSQESSGRSFEQFF. The DNA for the CDR3 is TGCGCCAGCAGCCAAGAATCTAGCGGGAGAAGTTTCGAGCAGTTCTTC. The rearrangement links TRBV4-3 to TRBJ2-1, with 10 bases that match TRBD2. The CDR3 is made up of 16 amino acids. The germline V gene encodes CDR1 LGHNA and CDR2 YSLEER. The J segment lost 10 bases and the V segment lost 0 bases, leaving 9 bases of the junction unmatched.